The entry below gives a single T cell receptor beta chain sequence along with its context. The method was immunoSEQ multiplex PCR; TCRdb's version includes in-frame clones alone and lacks a portion of them. This table holds a few hundred thousand clones, 80% to 90% found once. The sample comes from a study of blood T cell repertoires in COVID-19. The sequenced material came from PBMCs or T cells enriched from blood (not recorded which). The origin of this receptor is a woman younger than 45 who had recovered from COVID-19.

The CDR3 DNA sequence: TGTGCCAGCAGTGACCCAGGGATTAGGGAGACCCAGTACTTC. Translating it yields CASSDPGIRETQYF. J is TRBJ2-5 and V is TRBV2; D is perhaps TRBD1 (5 bases). V dropped 3 bases and J dropped 5 bases, with 13 bases sitting between them. Germline CDR1 SNHLY, CDR2 FYNNEI. The CDR3 totals 14 residues.